The 28 T cell receptor beta chains presented below share a single source sample, sequenced in a study of beta chain features in type 1 diabetes. Reverse transcription of all isolated RNA meant that expressed TCRB transcripts were sequenced. Clones were sequenced by immunoSEQ multiplex PCR, and TCRdb holds only the in-frame ones, with some missing. The sample contains around 50,000 clones, around 45% of which appear only once. Whole-study findings and limits: Shorter TCRB CDR3s, moderately but significantly so, marked every one of the four CD4+ subsets in Type 1 diabetes patients.

No antigen has been assigned to these receptors. Sample: stem cell memory CD4+ T cells from blood. The source of these receptors is a man aged 30 to 45 with type 1 diabetes.

This clone appeared a few times. J is TRBJ1-1 and V is TRBV28; 8 bases are shared with TRBD1. The CDR3 is 14 residues long. Trimming at V came to 6 bases and at J to 3 bases, leaving 6 bases not matched to a gene. Looked up from germline, CDR1 is MDHEN and CDR2 is SYDVKM. CDR3 sequence (DNA): TGTGCCAGCAGGCAAAGACAGGGGCACACTGAAGCTTTCTTT. Protein product: CASRQRQGHTEAFF.

The sample holds a few counts of this clone. The chain recombines TRBV19 with TRBJ2-5; D perhaps matches TRBD2 (5 bases). This CDR3 is 12 amino acids long. The germline V gene has CDR1 LNHDA and CDR2 SQIVND (reference sequence). Trimming stripped 7 bases from V and 1 base from J, with 7 bases between. The CDR3 DNA sequence: TGTGCCAGTACGAGCGGCCAAGAGACCCAGTACTTC. This translates into CASTSGQETQYF.

This chain uses TRBV10-3 with TRBJ2-1; possibly TRBD2 for D (5 bases). The CDR3 runs 11 residues. Germline V lookup: CDR1 ENHRY, CDR2 SYGVKD. V was cut by 10 bases and J by 3 bases, with 7 bases left in between. The CDR3 is CATGDYNEQFF. As DNA, the CDR3 is TGTGCCACCGGGGACTACAATGAGCAGTTCTTC.

The rearrangement links TRBV5-6 to TRBJ2-5, with 8 positions matching TRBD2. Losses at the gene ends were 4 bases for V and 5 bases for J; bases not matched to a gene: 1. This CDR3 is 12 amino acids long. Germline CDR1 is SGHDT and CDR2 is YYEEEE. In nucleotides, the CDR3 is TGTGCCAGCAGCCGACTAGCGGAGACCCAGTACTTC. It translates to CASSRLAETQYF.

V gene TRBV5-1 combines with J gene TRBJ1-2, with 8 bases that match TRBD1. From germline, CDR1 is SGHRS and CDR2 YFSETQ. V lost 4 bases and J lost 8; bases outside the gene matches: 7. CDR3 length equals 13 residues. This CDR3 is CASSLTGVGGYTF. Here the CDR3 DNA reads TGCGCCAGCAGCCTGACAGGGGTGGGCGGCTACACCTTC.

This sequence joins TRBV29-1 and TRBJ2-7; weak D call: TRBD1 (6 bases). Germline CDR1 reads SQVTM; CDR2 reads ANQGSEA. CDR3 length: 14 amino acids. V lost 3 bases and J 2 bases, leaving 14 bases between the germline ends. CDR3 sequence: CSVDGQGSPYEQYF. The CDR3 nucleotides read TGCAGCGTTGATGGCCAGGGGTCCCCCTACGAGCAGTACTTC.

This clone was seen a few times. The V gene is TRBV19, the J gene TRBJ2-1; 7 bases map to TRBD2. Germline V gene sequence: CDR1 LNHDA, CDR2 SQIVND (reference sequence). CDR3 length: 15 residues. V lost 1 base to trimming and J lost 6 bases; unmatched junction nucleotides: 6. CDR3 in amino acids: CASSIVWTSSNEQFF. The CDR3 DNA follows: TGTGCCAGTAGTATAGTTTGGACTAGTAGCAATGAGCAGTTCTTC.

This chain joins TRBV2 and TRBJ2-4; 8 positions match TRBD2. Unmatched junction bases numbered 1, after V lost 3 bases and J lost 0 bases. Per the germline V gene, CDR1 is SNHLY and CDR2 is FYNNEI. This CDR3 spans 15 amino acids. The CDR3 reads CASSDSGVAKNIQYF. The CDR3 nucleotides are TGTGCCAGCAGTGATAGCGGGGTAGCCAAAAACATTCAGTACTTC.

V and J are TRBV9 and TRBJ2-1; D perhaps matches TRBD1 (5 bases). CDR1 is SGDLS and CDR2 is YYNGEE in the germline V gene. Trimming took 2 bases from V and 8 from J, leaving 14 bases between them. The CDR3 totals 14 residues. This CDR3 reads CASSVLGAVDEQFF. Written as DNA, the CDR3 is TGTGCCAGCAGCGTCCTTGGGGCAGTCGATGAGCAGTTCTTC.

V is TRBV28 and J is TRBJ2-7; D not resolved. Trimming pared 2 bases from V and 5 bases from J, leaving 7 bases between. The CDR3 consists of 12 residues. Germline-derived CDR1 and CDR2 are MDHEN and SYDVKM. CDR3 DNA: TGTGCCAGCAGTTTAACCAGAAACGAGCAGTACTTC. Translating gives CASSLTRNEQYF. Supplemented by reference TRBV28 and TRBJ2-7, the full variable domain reads DVKVTQSSRYLVKRTGEKVFLECVQDMDHENMFWYRQDPGLGLRLIYFSYDVKMKEKGDIPEGYSVSREKKERFSLILESASTNQTSMYLCASSLTRNEQYFGPGTRLTVT.

The chain joins TRBV5-6 to TRBJ2-1; 8 bases line up with TRBD1. This CDR3 region has 13 residues. J lost 7 bases, V lost 6 bases, and 6 bases had no gene match. The germline CDR1 and CDR2 sequences are SGHDT and YYEEEE. CDR3 sequence reads: CASTTDRANEQFF. The CDR3 region has the DNA TGTGCCAGCACCACGGACAGGGCGAATGAGCAGTTCTTC.

The V call is TRBV5-6, the J call TRBJ1-2; no clear D. The germline CDR1 and CDR2 sequences are SGHDT and YYEEEE. The CDR3 covers 16 residues. V was trimmed by 5 bases and J by 4 bases, leaving 21 bases between them. This chain's CDR3 is CASSSYGVREAYGYTF. The DNA of the CDR3 is TGTGCCAGCAGTAGTTATGGGGTGAGGGAAGCCTATGGCTACACCTTC.

This clone was observed a few times. The V and J genes are TRBV27 and TRBJ2-5; 7 positions match TRBD1. Germline CDR1 MNHEY, CDR2 SMNVEV (reference sequence). The length of the CDR3 is 15 residues. The V segment lost 2 bases and the J segment 1 base; nucleotides outside the gene matches: 4. The CDR3 coding sequence is TGTGCCAGCAGTTTAGCCGGGACAGTCCAAGAGACCCAGTACTTC. It encodes CASSLAGTVQETQYF.

CDR3 sequence (DNA): TGTGCCAGCAGCTTTGGGCAGGGTAGCAATGAGCAGTTCTTC. Its translation is CASSFGQGSNEQFF. This rearrangement joins TRBV7-9 to TRBJ2-1; the D gene is possibly TRBD1 (5 bases). This CDR3 is built from 14 residues. Per the germline V gene, CDR1 is SEHNR and CDR2 is FQNEAQ (reference sequence). V gave up 3 bases and J gave up 6 bases, with 12 bases separating them.

The chain combines TRBV5-1 with TRBJ2-1, with 9 bases aligning to TRBD2. Germline CDR1 is SGHRS and CDR2 is YFSETQ. The length of the CDR3 is 17 residues. V lost 4 bases and J lost 0; bases outside the gene matches: 8. CDR3 sequence (DNA): TGCGCCAGCAGCGTCATGGCTAGCGGGATCTCCTACAATGAGCAGTTCTTC. Its translation is CASSVMASGISYNEQFF.

V gene TRBV18 combines with J gene TRBJ2-6; D gene uncertain. CDR3 length: 14 residues. Between the trimmed V and J ends, which lost 5 bases and 0 bases, there was a span of 5 bases. Germline lookup yields CDR1 KGHSH and CDR2 LQKENI. The CDR3 here is CASSSFSGANVLTF. DNA for the CDR3: TGTGCCAGCTCATCCTTCTCTGGGGCCAACGTCCTGACTTTC. Together with reference TRBV18 and TRBJ2-6, the CDR3 gives the full variable domain: NAGVMQNPRHLVRRRGQEARLRCSPMKGHSHVYWYRQLPEEGLKFMVYLQKENIIDESGMPKERFSAEFPKEGPSILRIQQVVRGDSAAYFCASSSFSGANVLTFGAGSRLTVL.

This clone was counted a few times. The chain employs TRBV2 and TRBJ2-1, with 7 bases fitting TRBD1. CDR1 SNHLY and CDR2 FYNNEI come from the germline V gene. This CDR3 is 11 amino acids long. The V segment lost 5 bases and the J segment 12 bases; nucleotides outside the gene matches: 4. The CDR3 loop reads CASSNNRGQFF. The CDR3 DNA is TGTGCCAGCAGTAATAACAGGGGGCAGTTCTTC.

V is TRBV5-4 and J is TRBJ2-2, with 7 bases lining up with TRBD2. Germline V gene sequence: CDR1 SGHNT, CDR2 YYREEE (reference sequence). This CDR3 is built from 16 residues. V shed 6 bases, J shed 2 bases, and the junction held 10 bases outside the gene matches. This CDR3 is CASTAALAANTGELFF. CDR3 DNA sequence: TGTGCCAGCACCGCCGCCCTAGCGGCCAACACCGGGGAGCTGTTTTTT.

The rearrangement uses TRBV25-1 and TRBJ1-1; D unresolved. This CDR3 has 16 amino acids. The V gene's germline CDR1 is MGHDK and CDR2 SYGVNS. Trimming stripped 3 bases from V and 0 bases from J, with 14 bases between. CDR3 region: CASSDTLSAVNTEAFF. The CDR3 nucleotides are TGTGCCAGCAGTGACACCCTAAGTGCGGTGAACACTGAAGCTTTCTTT. Using reference TRBV25-1 and TRBJ1-1 for the parts outside the CDR3, the full variable domain is EADIYQTPRYLVIGTGKKITLECSQTMGHDKMYWYQQDPGMELHLIHYSYGVNSTEKGDLSSESTVSRIRTEHFPLTLESARPSHTSQYLCASSDTLSAVNTEAFFGQGTRLTVV.

This clone appeared a few times. The rearrangement joins TRBV7-2 to TRBJ1-2, with TRBD1 identical over 9 bases. Germline lookup yields CDR1 SGHTA and CDR2 FQGNSA. The CDR3 length is 14 residues. V lost 5 bases to trimming and J lost 5 bases; unmatched junction nucleotides: 6. The CDR3 DNA reads as TGTGCCAGCAGCACCCGGGACAGGGTATATGGCTACACCTTC. As protein: CASSTRDRVYGYTF.

This clone occurred once. V is TRBV19 and J is TRBJ2-7; 8 bases line up with TRBD1. Germline-derived CDR1 and CDR2 are LNHDA and SQIVND (reference sequence). Trimming removed 3 bases from V and 5 bases from J; junction bases left unmatched: 6. This CDR3 spans 14 amino acids. The DNA for the CDR3 is TGTGCCAGTAGTATGGGTGACAGGGGCAACGAGCAGTACTTC. Translation gives CASSMGDRGNEQYF.

The J gene is TRBJ2-7, the V gene TRBV9; 14 positions match TRBD2. The ends lost 2 bases at V and 5 bases at J; junction bases unmatched: 12. Germline V gives CDR1 SGDLS, CDR2 YYNGEE. This CDR3 comprises 18 residues. CDR3 residues: CASSVGLAGGLEGDEQYF. In DNA, the CDR3 is TGTGCCAGCAGCGTCGGACTAGCGGGAGGCCTCGAGGGCGACGAGCAGTACTTC. The full variable domain, rest sourced from reference TRBV9 and TRBJ2-7, is DSGVTQTPKHLITATGQRVTLRCSPRSGDLSVYWYQQSLDQGLQFLIQYYNGEERAKGNILERFSAQQFPDLHSELNLSSLELGDSALYFCASSVGLAGGLEGDEQYFGPGTRLTVT.

This chain uses TRBV7-3 with TRBJ2-6; 10 bases are shared with TRBD1. The CDR3 loop spans 16 amino acids. In germline, CDR1 is SGHTA, CDR2 FQGTGA. The trim removed 5 bases at V and 2 bases at J, leaving 3 bases unmatched. CDR3 coding DNA: TGTGCCAGCAGCAAGGACAGGGGGGCTGGGGCCAACGTCCTGACTTTC. This sequence encodes CASSKDRGAGANVLTF.

The chain uses TRBV11-2 and TRBJ2-7, with D perhaps TRBD1 (5 bases). The V gene lost 6 bases and the J gene lost 8 bases, with 14 bases spanning the gap. Germline lookup yields CDR1 SGHAT and CDR2 FQNNGV. The CDR3 is 12 amino acids. CDR3 residues: CASSRGYEKQYF. CDR3 nucleotides: TGTGCCAGCAGTAGGGGCTACGAGAAGCAGTACTTC. Using reference TRBV11-2 and TRBJ2-7 for the parts outside the CDR3, the full variable domain is EAGVAQSPRYKIIEKRQSVAFWCNPISGHATLYWYQQILGQGPKLLIQFQNNGVVDDSQLPKDRFSAERLKGVDSTLKIQPAKLEDSAVYLCASSRGYEKQYFGPGTRLTVT.

V is TRBV28 and J is TRBJ2-1; perhaps TRBD2 as D (5 bases). This CDR3 has 13 residues. V was trimmed by 2 bases and J by 8 bases, leaving 10 bases between them. CDR1 is MDHEN and CDR2 is SYDVKM in the germline V gene. The CDR3 DNA reads as TGTGCCAGCAGTTTAACTCGCGGGTATGAGCAGTTCTTC. Protein sequence: CASSLTRGYEQFF.

This clone has a handful of counts. This rearrangement joins TRBV6-5 to TRBJ2-1; maybe TRBD2 (5 bases). The CDR3 covers 14 residues. CDR1 and CDR2 (germline): MNHEY, SVGAGI. V was pared by 2 bases and J by 4 bases, with 9 bases between. CDR3 protein: CASSYTLAYNEQFF. DNA for the CDR3: TGTGCCAGCAGTTACACCCTAGCTTACAATGAGCAGTTCTTC.

In this sample, this clone turned up a few times. This chain joins TRBV7-3 and TRBJ2-1; TRBD2 matches at 11 bases. The CDR3 has 16 amino acids. The V and J ends lost 1 base and 6 bases, in that order; junction bases with no gene match: 5. CDR1 SGHTA and CDR2 FQGTGA come from the germline V gene. This CDR3 reads CASSLMGLAGGNEQFF. As DNA, the CDR3 is TGTGCCAGCAGCTTAATGGGGCTAGCGGGAGGCAATGAGCAGTTCTTC. Full variable domain (missing parts from reference TRBV7-3 and TRBJ2-1): GAGVSQTPSNKVTEKGKYVELRCDPISGHTALYWYRQSLGQGPEFLIYFQGTGAADDSGLPNDRFFAVRPEGSVSTLKIQRTERGDSAVYLCASSLMGLAGGNEQFFGPGTRLTVL.

The chain has TRBV7-3 and TRBJ1-2, with D possibly being TRBD1 (5 bases). CDR3 size: 13 residues. Germline loops: CDR1 SGHTA, CDR2 FQGTGA. V lost 0 bases, J lost 5 bases, and 7 bases lay in between. The CDR3 sequence is CASSLTDSYGYTF. CDR3 nucleotide sequence: TGTGCCAGCAGCTTAACCGACAGTTATGGCTACACCTTC.